This T cell receptor (beta chain) was sequenced in a study of CD4 T cells in relation to SARS-CoV-2 and coronaviruses. Libraries were prepared by immunoSEQ multiplex PCR; TCRdb keeps only in-frame clonotypes and omits some of them. The repertoire holds about 37,000 clones, with 70% to 90% as singletons. Findings and limits, study-wide: No donor gave both pre-pandemic and post-infection samples. SARS-CoV-2-driven expansion was significantly weaker in crossreactive than monoreactive clones.

The trim removed 2 bases at V and 6 bases at J, leaving 5 bases unmatched. In germline, CDR1 is SGHRS, CDR2 YFSETQ. CDR3 size: 15 residues. Concerning this clone: Its cognate antigen is unknown.

Cryopreserved PBMCs were CD4-enriched, then split into naive and memory cells. This sequence joins TRBV5-1 and TRBJ2-1; 10 bases match TRBD2. This receptor was obtained from an adult with COVID-19. The sequenced sample consisted of memory CD4+ T cells from PBMCs. CDR3 sequence: CASSLLAGSVNEQFF. CDR3 DNA sequence: TGCGCCAGCAGCTTACTAGCGGGATCAGTCAATGAGCAGTTCTTC.